What follows describes a single TCR beta chain. The antigen this receptor binds is unknown. No clone much larger than this one lies a single base away; base qualities are absent. The sample is drawn from a study of T cell responses to AZD1222 COVID-19 vaccine (dated by TCRdb to the early 2020s). In the study overall: A total of approximately 240 trial participants underwent TCR sequencing, of whom under 220 had received two doses of AZD1222 and about 26 had received two doses of the MenACWY control vaccine. Trial participants were enrolled by age into 18-55, 56-69 and 70-plus year subgroups, with about 150, 27 and 61 TCR-sequenced participants respectively. What the authors observed across the whole study: Only a handful of AZD1222 recipients were SARS-CoV-2 seropositive at baseline, limiting conclusions about previously exposed vaccinees. CD4 TCRs associated with the vaccine covered the entire spike protein, and the dominant responses were in regions 160-218 and 743-854. Participants were mostly white British, with more females than males. The authors suggested clonal diversity may have been underestimated. Because no samples from the day 14 peak response were available, repertoires could be characterized only after the peak T cell response. Nearly half of unique spike-specific TCRs reportedly recognized epitopes outside regions mutated in the B.1.351 and B.1.1.7 variants. After two AZD1222 doses, both the breadth and the depth of spike-specific TCRs were significantly higher than at day 0 and than in MenACWY recipients. The 56-69-year group was small, and its depth increase did not reach significance, likely because of low power.

The CDR3 regions of human TCRbeta chains were analyzed by immunosequencing. The paper's data handling went like this. TCRs in the repertoires were matched against a reference library of SARS-CoV-2-specific TCRs that had been generated with the MIRA antigen-specificity platform. Breadth was defined as the fraction of unique TCRs that were SARS-CoV-2-associated, and depth was defined as the fraction of total T cells that were SARS-CoV-2-associated. Using the MIRA data, each spike-specific TCR was assigned both to the spike region to which the TCR was reactive and to a CD4 or CD8 class. Log10-transformed breadth and depth values were compared by one-way ANOVA with Sidak's multiple comparisons tests. In its TCRdb copy, this immuneACCESS table keeps in-frame sequences only and misses some clones. Where compared with another copy, unresolved V genes explain less than half of these, and the others have no known cause. V, J and clone size are taken as reported in that table, and D and trimming were inferred from the DNA itself. The sample yields about 180,000 clones; approximately 94% were counted once. The ten most abundant clones make up more than 1.5% of the sample.

The CDR3 measures 18 amino acids from cysteine to phenylalanine. Only the CDR3 DNA stays, 54 bases, in frame from base 1. V is shortened by 2 bases, J by 7 bases, and the region joining them spans 21 bases. CDR1 and CDR2 were assigned from the germline V gene as MNHNS and SASEGT. This sample's time point label indicates: about 28 days (+/-7) after the second vaccine dose. AZD1222 recipients with second doses at about 4 weeks or about 12 weeks were pooled, because spike-specific TCR depth and breadth did not differ between schedules. Vaccinee samples were obtained from the UK trials COV001 and COV002, which included a single-blind randomized controlled phase 2/3 trial of AZD1222 (ChAdOx1 nCoV-19) in healthy adults. For TCRbeta chain sequencing, PBMC samples were collected from trial participants at day 0 and at day 28 after the second dose.

This sample comprised peripheral blood, obtained 28 days after the second AZD1222 dose. The chain is made from TRBV6-1 and TRBJ1-6; there is no confident call for the D gene. The TCR originated in an adult who received the AZD1222 COVID-19 vaccine. CDR3 sequence: CASSEFGIPGRQNSPLHF. The bases read TGTGCCAGCAGTGAATTCGGGATTCCAGGACGGCAAAATTCACCCCTCCACTTT.